This T cell receptor (beta chain) came from a study of blood T cell repertoires in COVID-19. The overall study: Collection of acute and convalescent COVID-19 samples took place in the United States, Italy and Spain. T cells, B-cell-depleted T cells, or PBMCs provided the cDNA or gDNA that served as material.

Ten or more counts support this clone. Authors' analysis steps: Nucleated cell counts were estimated from reference gene primer amplification. Profiled with immunoSEQ multiplex PCR; TCRdb holds only in-frame clones, not every one. V, J and clone size derive from that table, while D and trimming were established from the DNA sequence. The sample includes about 140,000 clones, 86% seen only once; the top ten take almost 8.5%. The V gene end was trimmed by 3 bases and the J gene end by 3 bases; junction bases not matched to a gene: 0. The CDR3 covers 13 residues. CDR1 is SGHAT, CDR2 FQNNGV, per germline.

V is TRBV11-2 and J is TRBJ1-2, with 8 bases fitting TRBD1. Sequencing used peripheral blood. This clonotype was sampled from a woman aged 55 to 70 with acute or convalescent COVID-19. The CDR3 nucleotides read TGTGCCAGCAGCTTCAGGGGGCACTATGGCTACACCTTC. It encodes CASSFRGHYGYTF.